The clone carrying this T cell receptor beta chain was detected a few times. The data are from a study of blood T cell repertoires in COVID-19. Some clones are missing from TCRdb's copy, which holds only in-frame ones; the method was immunoSEQ multiplex PCR. The sample has around 200,000 clones; about 83% are singletons. This CDR3 is 13 amino acids long. J lost 9 bases, V lost 5 bases, and 9 bases had no gene match. Germline V gene lookup returns CDR1 KGHSH and CDR2 LQKENI. The specimen was peripheral blood. The chain has TRBV18 and TRBJ1-2, with 7 bases matching TRBD1. The receptor comes from a person between 65 and 80 years old with COVID-19, enrolled during active disease. The CDR3 coding sequence is TGTGCCAGCTCAGAGACAGGGCAGAGGAGCTACACCTTC. Translation gives CASSETGQRSYTF.